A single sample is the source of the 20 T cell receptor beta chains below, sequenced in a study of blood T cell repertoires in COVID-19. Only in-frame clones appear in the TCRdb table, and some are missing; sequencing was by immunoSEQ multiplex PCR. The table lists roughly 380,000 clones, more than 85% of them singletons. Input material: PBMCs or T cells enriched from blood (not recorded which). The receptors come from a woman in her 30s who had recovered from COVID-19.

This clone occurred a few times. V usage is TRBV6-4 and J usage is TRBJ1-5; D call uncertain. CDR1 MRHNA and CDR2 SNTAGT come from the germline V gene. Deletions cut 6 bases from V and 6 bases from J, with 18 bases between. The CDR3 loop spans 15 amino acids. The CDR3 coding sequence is TGTGCCAGCAGCTCGGACTGGGAGCCCGGTCAGCCCCAGCATTTT. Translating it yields CASSSDWEPGQPQHF.

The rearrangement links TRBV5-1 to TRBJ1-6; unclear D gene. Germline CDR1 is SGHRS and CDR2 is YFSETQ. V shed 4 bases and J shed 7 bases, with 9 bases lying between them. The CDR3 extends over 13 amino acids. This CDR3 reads CASSPTENSPLHF. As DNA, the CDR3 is TGCGCCAGCAGCCCCACTGAGAATTCACCCCTCCACTTT.

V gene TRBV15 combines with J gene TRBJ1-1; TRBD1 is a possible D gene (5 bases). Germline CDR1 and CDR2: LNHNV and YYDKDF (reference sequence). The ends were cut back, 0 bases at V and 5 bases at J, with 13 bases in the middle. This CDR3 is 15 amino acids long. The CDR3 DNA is TGTGCCACCAGCAGAGATCGGGGGAGGAGGACTGAAGCTTTCTTT. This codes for CATSRDRGRRTEAFF. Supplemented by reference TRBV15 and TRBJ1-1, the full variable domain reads DAMVIQNPRYQVTQFGKPVTLSCSQTLNHNVMYWYQQKSSQAPKLLFHYYDKDFNNEADTPDNFQSRRPNTSFCFLDIRSPGLGDTAMYLCATSRDRGRRTEAFFGQGTRLTVV.

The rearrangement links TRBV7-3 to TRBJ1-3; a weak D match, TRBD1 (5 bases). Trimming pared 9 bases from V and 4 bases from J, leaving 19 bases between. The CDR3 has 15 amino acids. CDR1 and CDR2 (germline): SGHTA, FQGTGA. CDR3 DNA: TGTGCCAGTTCACGGGACTCCGCCTCGGGAAACACCATATATTTT. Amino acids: CASSRDSASGNTIYF.

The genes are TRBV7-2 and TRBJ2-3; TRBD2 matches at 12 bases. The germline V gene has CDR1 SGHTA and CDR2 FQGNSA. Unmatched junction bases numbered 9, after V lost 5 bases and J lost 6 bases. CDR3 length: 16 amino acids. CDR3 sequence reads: CASSPRTSGIGDTQYF. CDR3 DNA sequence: TGTGCCAGCAGCCCCCGGACTAGCGGGATTGGGGATACGCAGTATTTT.

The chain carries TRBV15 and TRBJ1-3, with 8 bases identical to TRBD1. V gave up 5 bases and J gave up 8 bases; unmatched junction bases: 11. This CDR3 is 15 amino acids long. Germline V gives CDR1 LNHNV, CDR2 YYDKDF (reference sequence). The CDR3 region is CATSGRAGGADTIYF. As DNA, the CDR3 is TGTGCCACCAGCGGCCGGGCAGGGGGCGCGGACACCATATATTTT.

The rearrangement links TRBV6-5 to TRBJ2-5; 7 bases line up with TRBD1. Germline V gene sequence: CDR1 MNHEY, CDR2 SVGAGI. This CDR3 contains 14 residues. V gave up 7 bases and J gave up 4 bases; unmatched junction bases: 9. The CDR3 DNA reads TGTGCCAGCACCTTAACAGGGGTGGCAGAGACCCAGTACTTC. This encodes CASTLTGVAETQYF.

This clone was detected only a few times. For the CDR3, the DNA is TGTGCCAGCAGGAGCGGGAGGTTAGTCAATGAGCAGTTCTTC. Protein product: CASRSGRLVNEQFF. The rearrangement uses TRBV28 and TRBJ2-1, with 9 positions matching TRBD2. Germline V CDR1 and CDR2: MDHEN, SYDVKM. The trim removed 6 bases at V and 6 bases at J, leaving 6 bases unmatched. The CDR3 consists of 14 residues.

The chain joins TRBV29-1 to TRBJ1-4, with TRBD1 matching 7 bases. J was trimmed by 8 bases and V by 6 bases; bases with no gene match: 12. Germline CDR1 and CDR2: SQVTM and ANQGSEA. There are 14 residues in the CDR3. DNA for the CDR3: TGCAGCGTGGCGGAGACAGGGCGAGGAGAAAAACTGTTTTTT. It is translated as CSVAETGRGEKLFF.

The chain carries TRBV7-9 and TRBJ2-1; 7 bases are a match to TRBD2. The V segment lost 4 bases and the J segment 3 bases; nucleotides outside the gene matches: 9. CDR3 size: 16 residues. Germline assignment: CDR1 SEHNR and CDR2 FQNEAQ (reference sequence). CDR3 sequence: CASSSFAGANYNEQFF. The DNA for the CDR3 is TGTGCCAGCAGCTCTTTTGCGGGAGCCAACTACAATGAGCAGTTCTTC.

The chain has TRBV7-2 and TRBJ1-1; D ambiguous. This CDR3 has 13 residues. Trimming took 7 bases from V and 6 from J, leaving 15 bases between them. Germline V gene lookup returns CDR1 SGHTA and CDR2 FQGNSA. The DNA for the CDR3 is TGTGCCAGCACTACTTATTTAGCGGCTGAAGCTTTCTTT. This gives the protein CASTTYLAAEAFF.

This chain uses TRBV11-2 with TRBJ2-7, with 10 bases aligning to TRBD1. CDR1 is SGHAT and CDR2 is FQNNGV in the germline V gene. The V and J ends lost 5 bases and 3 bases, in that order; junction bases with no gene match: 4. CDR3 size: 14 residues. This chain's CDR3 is CASSTGQGVYEQYF. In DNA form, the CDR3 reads TGTGCCAGCAGCACAGGACAGGGGGTCTACGAGCAGTACTTC.

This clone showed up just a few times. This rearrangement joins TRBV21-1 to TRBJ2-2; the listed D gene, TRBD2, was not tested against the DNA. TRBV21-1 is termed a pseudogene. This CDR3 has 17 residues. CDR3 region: CASSKGLAGANTGELFF. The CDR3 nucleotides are TGTGCCAGCAGCAAGGGACTAGCGGGAGCAAACACCGGGGAGCTGTTTTTT.

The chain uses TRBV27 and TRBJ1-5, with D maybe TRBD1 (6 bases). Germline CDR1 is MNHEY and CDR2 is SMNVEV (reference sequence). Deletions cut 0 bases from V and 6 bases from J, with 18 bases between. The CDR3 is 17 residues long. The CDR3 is CASSLSGAGVRGQPQHF. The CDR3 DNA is TGTGCCAGCAGTTTATCGGGGGCGGGGGTCCGGGGTCAGCCCCAGCATTTT.

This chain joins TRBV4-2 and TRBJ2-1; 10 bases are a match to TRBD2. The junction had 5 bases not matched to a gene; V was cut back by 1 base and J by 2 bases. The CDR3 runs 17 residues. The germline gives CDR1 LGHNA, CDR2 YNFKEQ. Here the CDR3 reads CASSQGASGGTYNEQFF. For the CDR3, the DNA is TGTGCCAGCAGCCAAGGGGCTAGCGGGGGTACCTACAATGAGCAGTTCTTC.

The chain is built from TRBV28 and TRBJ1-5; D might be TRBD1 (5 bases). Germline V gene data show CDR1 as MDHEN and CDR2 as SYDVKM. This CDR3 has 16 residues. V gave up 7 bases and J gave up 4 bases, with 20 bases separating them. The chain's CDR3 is CASTPVKQVGNQPQHF. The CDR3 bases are TGTGCCAGCACCCCGGTAAAACAGGTTGGGAATCAGCCCCAGCATTTT.

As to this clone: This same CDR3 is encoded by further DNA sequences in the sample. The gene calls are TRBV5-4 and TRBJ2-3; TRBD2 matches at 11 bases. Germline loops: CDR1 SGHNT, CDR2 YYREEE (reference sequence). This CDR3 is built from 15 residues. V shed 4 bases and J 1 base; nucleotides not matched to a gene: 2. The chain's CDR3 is CASSLAGGGTDTQYF. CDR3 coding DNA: TGTGCCAGCAGCCTAGCGGGGGGTGGCACAGATACGCAGTATTTT.

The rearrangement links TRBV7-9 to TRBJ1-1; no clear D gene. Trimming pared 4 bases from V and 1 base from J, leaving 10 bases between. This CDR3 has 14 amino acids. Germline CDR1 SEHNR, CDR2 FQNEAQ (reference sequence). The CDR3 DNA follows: TGTGCCAGCAGCTCCGCGGGCTCGAACACTGAAGCTTTCTTT. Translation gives CASSSAGSNTEAFF. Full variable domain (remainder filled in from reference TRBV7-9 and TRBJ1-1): DTGVSQNPRHKITKRGQNVTFRCDPISEHNRLYWYRQTLGQGPEFLTYFQNEAQLEKSRLLSDRFSAERPKGSFSTLEIQRTEQGDSAMYLCASSSAGSNTEAFFGQGTRLTVV.

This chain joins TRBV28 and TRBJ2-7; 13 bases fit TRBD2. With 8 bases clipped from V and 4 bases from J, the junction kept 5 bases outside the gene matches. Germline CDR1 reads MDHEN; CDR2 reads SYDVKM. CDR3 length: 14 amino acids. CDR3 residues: CASGLAGDLYEQYF. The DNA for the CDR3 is TGTGCCAGCGGACTAGCGGGGGACTTATACGAGCAGTACTTC. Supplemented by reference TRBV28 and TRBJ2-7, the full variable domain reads DVKVTQSSRYLVKRTGEKVFLECVQDMDHENMFWYRQDPGLGLRLIYFSYDVKMKEKGDIPEGYSVSREKKERFSLILESASTNQTSMYLCASGLAGDLYEQYFGPGTRLTVT.

The CDR3 protein is CASSFGSGLTYEQYF. The CDR3 region has the DNA TGCGCCAGCAGCTTCGGGAGCGGGTTGACCTACGAGCAGTACTTC. The rearrangement links TRBV5-1 to TRBJ2-7; D is perhaps TRBD2 (6 bases). Germline CDR1 is SGHRS and CDR2 is YFSETQ. Trimming took off 2 bases at V and 2 bases at J, with 14 bases between the two ends. The CDR3 runs 15 residues.